These 13 T cell receptor beta chains share one sample of origin, sequenced in a study of T cells after yellow fever vaccination. TCRdb reprocessed the 5' RACE reads via MiXCR and lists one record per CDR3 protein. The table lists more than 350,000 distinct CDR3 sequences, more than 9% of them singletons, with less than 20% in the top ten. Sequences were derived from PBMCs, sampled on the day of the first yellow fever vaccination. These receptors came from a man between 18 and 29 years old who received the YFV17D yellow fever vaccine.

This clonotype was counted a few times. V and J are TRBV20-1 and TRBJ2-3; 7 bases align to TRBD2. The germline V gene encodes CDR1 DFQATT and CDR2 SNEGSKA (reference sequence). V lost 6 bases to trimming and J lost 4 bases; unmatched junction nucleotides: 10. The CDR3 loop spans 14 amino acids. In DNA form, the CDR3 reads TGCAGTGCCCACCGACTGGGAGGGGCAGATACGCAGTATTTT. As protein: CSAHRLGGADTQYF.

The rearrangement uses TRBV4-1 and TRBJ2-2, with D possibly called TRBD1 or TRBD2 (6 bases each). Germline lookup yields CDR1 MGHRA and CDR2 YSYEKL. V lost 0 bases, J lost 5 bases, and 13 bases lay in between. The CDR3 loop spans 16 amino acids. DNA of the CDR3: TGCGCCAGCAGCCAAGAGACGGGGGCAACAACCGGGGAGCTGTTTTTT. It encodes CASSQETGATTGELFF.

V is TRBV23-1 and J is TRBJ2-1; 11 positions agree with TRBD1. TRBV23-1 qualifies as an ORF whose function is uncertain. V shed 6 bases, J shed 5 bases, and the junction held 24 bases outside the gene matches. There are 21 residues in the CDR3. The CDR3, as DNA: TGCGCCAGCAGCCCTGGATTTGGACAGGGGGCGAATCCCCCTCGGGACAATGAGCAGTTCTTC. Amino acid sequence: CASSPGFGQGANPPRDNEQFF.

This clonotype was seen a few times. V and J are TRBV7-2 and TRBJ2-5, with D maybe TRBD2 (5 bases). Trimming removed 1 base from V and 7 bases from J, with 19 bases in between. Germline loops: CDR1 SGHTA, CDR2 FQGNSA. This CDR3 spans 16 amino acids. The CDR3 sequence: CASSLDSSRTDGTQYF. The DNA for the CDR3 is TGTGCCAGCAGCTTAGATTCTAGCCGGACCGACGGGACCCAGTACTTC.

Only a few counts were recorded for this clonotype. The chain uses TRBV20-1 and TRBJ2-7; D remains unclear. V lost 8 bases to trimming and J lost 4 bases, with 12 bases between them. This CDR3 contains 11 residues. Germline V lookup: CDR1 DFQATT, CDR2 SNEGSKA (reference sequence). CDR3 sequence reads: CSPQNSYEQYF. The CDR3 bases are TGCAGTCCCCAAAACTCTTACGAGCAGTACTTC.

This chain joins TRBV29-1 and TRBJ2-3; TRBD2 is a possible D gene (6 bases). Trimming stripped 5 bases from V and 11 bases from J, with 14 bases between. The CDR3 loop spans 11 amino acids. Germline values: CDR1 SQVTM, CDR2 ANQGSEA. CDR3 region: CSVRLAPQQYF. The CDR3 bases are TGCAGCGTTCGGCTAGCGCCCCAGCAGTATTTT.

The V and J genes are TRBV20-1 and TRBJ2-3; 11 bases are a match to TRBD2. Trimming removed 6 bases from V and 3 bases from J; junction bases left unmatched: 8. Germline V gives CDR1 DFQATT, CDR2 SNEGSKA (reference sequence). This CDR3 spans 15 amino acids. This CDR3 is CSAGDSGGVTDTQYF. Written as DNA, the CDR3 is TGCAGTGCGGGGGATAGCGGGGGGGTAACAGATACGCAGTATTTT.

This clonotype was counted at least ten times. The rearrangement uses TRBV11-2 and TRBJ1-1, with 7 bases fitting TRBD1. This CDR3 comprises 13 residues. Germline lookup yields CDR1 SGHAT and CDR2 FQNNGV. Trimming removed 5 bases from V and 2 bases from J; junction bases left unmatched: 2. CDR3 DNA: TGTGCCAGCAGCGGGGACAGAAACACTGAAGCTTTCTTT. Its protein is CASSGDRNTEAFF.

This clonotype was counted many times. The chain employs TRBV5-1 and TRBJ1-4; weak D call: TRBD1 (6 bases). Germline loops: CDR1 SGHRS, CDR2 YFSETQ. V dropped 4 bases and J dropped 5 bases, with 9 bases sitting between them. CDR3 length equals 13 residues. This CDR3 reads CASSRGQNEKLFF. The DNA for the CDR3 is TGCGCCAGCAGCAGAGGACAGAATGAAAAACTGTTTTTT.

In its sample, this clonotype was seen a few times. The chain employs TRBV4-3 and TRBJ1-2; D gene unclear. The CDR3 sequence is 14 residues long. Germline CDR1 and CDR2: LGHNA and YSLEER. Between the trimmed V and J ends, which lost 0 bases and 0 bases, there was a span of 5 bases. The CDR3 is CASSQEPANYGYTF. As DNA, the CDR3 is TGCGCCAGCAGCCAAGAACCAGCTAACTATGGCTACACCTTC.

This clonotype came up a few times. The chain uses TRBV20-1 and TRBJ2-5, with 9 bases aligning to TRBD2. Germline assignment: CDR1 DFQATT and CDR2 SNEGSKA (reference sequence). With 7 bases clipped from V and 4 bases from J, the junction kept 4 bases outside the gene matches. The CDR3 is made up of 12 amino acids. CDR3 nucleotide sequence: TGCAGTGTGGCGGGGGGGCGAGAGACCCAGTACTTC. As protein: CSVAGGRETQYF.

The CDR3 region is CASSLGQDSYGYTF. The CDR3 DNA reads as TGTGCCAGCAGCTTGGGACAGGATTCTTATGGCTACACCTTC. V gene TRBV5-6 combines with J gene TRBJ1-2, with D possibly TRBD1 on 6 matching bases. Looked up from germline, CDR1 is SGHDT and CDR2 is YYEEEE. This CDR3 region has 14 residues. The V end was cut by 0 bases, the J end by 5 bases, with 11 bases between.

The chain has TRBV20-1 and TRBJ2-1; maybe TRBD2 (5 bases). Deletions cut 1 base from V and 3 bases from J, with 7 bases between. CDR1 and CDR2 from the germline V gene are DFQATT and SNEGSKA (reference sequence). The CDR3 is made up of 13 amino acids. In DNA form, the CDR3 reads TGCAGTGCTAGAGGCCGGGACTACAATGAGCAGTTCTTC. It yields the protein CSARGRDYNEQFF.